These T cell receptor beta chains were read from a single sample in a study of blood T cells in healthy people across ages. TCRdb used MiXCR to reprocess the 5' RACE reads, holding one entry per CDR3 protein. The sample has around 800,000 distinct CDR3 sequences, around 24% seen once. The same sample was also used in a study of T cells of mothers and their children.

Material: blood. Every receptor here comes from a boy younger than 18 in good health. CDR3s include the opening cysteine and the closing phenylalanine or tryptophan. The order of the fields is V gene, D gene, CDR3 protein. D genes are given only for firm matches.

TRBV29-1 | TRBD1 | CSVARGQTYEQYF
TRBV12-3/TRBV12-4 | - | CASSFGVGEKLFF
TRBV28 | - | CASSLSNTDTQYF
TRBV12-3/TRBV12-4 | - | CASSFSRHQISEQYF
TRBV20-1 | TRBD2 | CSATLAGGNRGETQYF
TRBV11-2 | - | CASTFGGAGGYTF
TRBV29-1 | - | CSFGTTQETQYF
TRBV29-1 | - | CSVDRRNTEAFF
TRBV7-6 | TRBD1 | CASSSGGFNQPQHF
TRBV29-1 | - | CSVLPGRTLAYEQYF
TRBV24-1 | TRBD1 | CATSDFDRVKFF
TRBV10-3 | - | CAIADETYEQYF
TRBV12-3/TRBV12-4 | TRBD2 | CATISGGRWNEQFF
TRBV7-6 | TRBD2 | CASSPLTSGTETQYF
TRBV7-2 | TRBD1 | CASSLGQGAPYNEQFF
TRBV12-3/TRBV12-4 | - | CASRPTGDSYEQYF
TRBV6-5 | - | CASSYSGPYGYTF
TRBV7-2 | - | CASSLEAVPAREQFF
TRBV5-1 | TRBD1 | CASSFGQGGSEAFF
TRBV6-6 | - | CATRTSGAQHF
TRBV5-4 | - | CASSFLGGHGGYTF
TRBV4-2 | - | CASSQEGQGGTGELFF
TRBV29-1 | TRBD1 | CSAGTDSYNEQFF
TRBV19 | TRBD1 | CASRQGASYEQYF
TRBV4-1 | - | CASSQALRPSTDTQYF
TRBV7-2 | TRBD1 | CASRIDRANTGELFF
TRBV5-5 | TRBD2 | CASSPWAGGLVETQYF
TRBV24-1 | - | CATSEGTWNGYTF
TRBV2 | TRBD1 | CASSGLTGSSGANVLTF
TRBV29-1 | TRBD1 | CSGGGGSSYEQYF
TRBV18 | TRBD2 | CASSPRGAGDLSGANVLTF
TRBV3-1 | TRBD2 | CASSESGGSQETQYF
TRBV2 | TRBD2 | CASSDLAGWDTQYF
TRBV15 | - | CATSRALLGGAEAFF
TRBV7-2 | - | CASSLVGEDTQYF
TRBV30 | TRBD1 | CACTGTGPNQPQHF
TRBV6-5 | - | CASSYREMNTEAFF
TRBV12-3/TRBV12-4 | TRBD1 | CASSQPGQVSGNTIYF
TRBV20-1 | - | CSASPGLSREQYF
TRBV7-7 | - | CASSPQGGETQYF